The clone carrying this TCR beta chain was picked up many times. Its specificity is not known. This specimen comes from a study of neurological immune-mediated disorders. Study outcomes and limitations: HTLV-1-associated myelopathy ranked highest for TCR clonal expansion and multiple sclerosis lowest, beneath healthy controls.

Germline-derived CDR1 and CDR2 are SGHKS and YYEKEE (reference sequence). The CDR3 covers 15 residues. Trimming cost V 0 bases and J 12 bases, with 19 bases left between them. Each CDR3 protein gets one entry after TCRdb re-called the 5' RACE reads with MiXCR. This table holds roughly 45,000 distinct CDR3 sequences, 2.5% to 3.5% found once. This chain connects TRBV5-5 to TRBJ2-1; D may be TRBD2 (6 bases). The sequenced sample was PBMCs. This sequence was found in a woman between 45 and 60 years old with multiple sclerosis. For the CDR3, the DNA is TGTGCCAGCAGCTTGGGGAAGAGACTAGTTCGGGTGCAGTTCTTC. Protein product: CASSLGKRLVRVQFF.